This T cell receptor beta chain was identified during a study of graft-versus-host responses after intestinal transplantation. Study details: Among the recipients, transplants were multivisceral, liver-intestinal, or isolated intestinal. Anti-thymocyte globulin induction was given to all recipients, followed by tacrolimus and steroids for around three years. Study outcomes and limitations: Detected in recipient marrow were GvH clones, some of which were first observed in ileum or blood. Clonal ratios of graft-versus-host to host-versus-graft in allografts were high for patients exhibiting graft-donor T cell macrochimerism.

Of note for this clone: Antigen specificity is unknown. The same CDR3 arises from other DNA sequences in this sample as well.

The ends lost 2 bases at V and 3 bases at J; junction bases unmatched: 5. The CDR3 covers 15 residues. The germline V gene has CDR1 MNHNY and CDR2 SVGAGI (reference sequence). TCRdb's copy holds only in-frame clones and misses some; the assay was immunoSEQ multiplex PCR. Found here are approximately 85,000 clones, less than 95% of them singletons; the top ten hold 7.6%. V usage is TRBV6-6 and J usage is TRBJ1-2; TRBD1 agrees at 8 bases. The origin of this receptor is a human donor who was the organ donor for an intestinal transplant. Sequenced material: unstimulated CD8+ T cells sorted from spleen or lymph node cells, taken before transplant. DNA of the CDR3: TGTGCCAGCAGTTACCCGGGACAGGTTCACTATGGCTACACCTTC. Its protein is CASSYPGQVHYGYTF.